This T cell receptor (beta chain) appears in the sequencing data of a study of cytomegalovirus exposure and HLA in healthy donors. Whole-study findings and limits: A later analysis showed that HLA-associated TCR beta chains had undergone more clonal expansion than equally common others. Rare sequences made up most TCRs, while some public TCRs were found in many donors. Specificity for CMV antigens was confirmed in vitro for a few of the CMV-associated chains. Researchers reportedly found TCR beta sequences accurately predicted most subjects' HLA-A and HLA-B alleles.

60 Vbeta and 13 Jbeta primers were used in PCR. This table comes from immunoSEQ multiplex PCR, and its TCRdb copy is limited to in-frame clones, with some not included. This table holds some 120,000 clones, around 80% found once. The sample holds one count of this clone. Antigen specificity is unknown. The sequence was obtained from a man between 45 and 60 years old in good health and CMV-seronegative. Material for sequencing was PBMCs.

The DNA for the CDR3 is TGTGCCAGTAGTATTAAGGTCCATAATTTACAAGCGGGCTACCAGTACTTC. Its translation: CASSIKVHNLQAGYQYF. This rearrangement joins TRBV19 to TRBJ2-7, with a possible D match to TRBD2 (6 bases). The germline V and J ends were trimmed by 3 bases and 10 bases, with 28 bases remaining between them. In germline, CDR1 is LNHDA, CDR2 SQIVND (reference sequence). CDR3 length: 17 amino acids.